The rows below give T cell receptor beta chains drawn from one sample of a study of human T cells and chemical hapten exposure. TCRdb re-derived calls from the RACE reads in MiXCR, one entry per CDR3 protein. The sample has about 380,000 distinct CDR3 sequences; roughly 5% are singletons. The sample consisted of whole blood, taken in connection with sensitization to the hapten diphenylcyclopropenone (DPC). The source of these receptors is a woman in her fifties or sixties with alopecia areata. Some clones in this sample may be carry-over from other donors' samples. The CDR3 runs from the conserved cysteine through the conserved F or W. A D gene is named only where the DNA matches it firmly. Only some rows state a clone size, as once, few, many or a class for expanded clones.

>TRBV28|-|TRBJ2-7|few|14
TGTGCCAGCAGTTTCGGGACTGCACACTACGAGCAGTACTTC
CASSFGTAHYEQYF
>TRBV3-1|-|TRBJ2-3|-|15
TGTGCCAGCAACAAAGGGGGGGGGCGCACAGATACGCAGTATTTT
CASNKGGGRTDTQYF
>TRBV24-1|TRBD2|TRBJ2-1|-|15
TGTGCCACCTCTCCTAGCGGGCCGATCTACAATGAGCAGTTCTTC
CATSPSGPIYNEQFF
>TRBV7-8|-|TRBJ1-2|many|16
TGTGCCAGCAGCTTCTCAGCCCGCCTCCTGTCATATGGCTACACCTTC
CASSFSARLLSYGYTF
>TRBV9|TRBD2|TRBJ2-5|few|15
TGTGCCAGCAGCGTGGGGAGACTAGCTCAAGAGACCCAGTACTTC
CASSVGRLAQETQYF
>TRBV11-2|TRBD2|TRBJ2-3|many|17
TGTGCCAGCAGCTTATGGTCGTTAGCGGGAGAGGCAGATACGCAGTATTTT
CASSLWSLAGEADTQYF
>TRBV24-1|-|TRBJ2-3|many|15
TGTGCCACCAGTGATCCTTTTATCAGCACAGATACGCAGTATTTT
CATSDPFISTDTQYF
>TRBV29-1|-|TRBJ2-1|many|14
TGCAGCGTTGAAGTGAGGAACTCCTACAATGAGCAGTTCTTC
CSVEVRNSYNEQFF
>TRBV12-3/TRBV12-4|-|TRBJ1-1|many|12
TGTGCCAGCAGTTTATGGGGGATTGAAGCTTTCTTT
CASSLWGIEAFF
>TRBV4-2|TRBD2|TRBJ2-1|many|16
TGTGCCAGCAGCCAAGGGGGACTAGCATCCTACAATGAGCAGTTCTTC
CASSQGGLASYNEQFF
>TRBV28|TRBD1|TRBJ2-3|many|17
TGTGCCAGCAGTCACACCCGCCGGGACAGGGGGGCAGATACGCAGTATTTT
CASSHTRRDRGADTQYF
>TRBV12-3/TRBV12-4|TRBD2|TRBJ2-1|-|14
TGTGCCAGCAGCCTGGGTGGGGGGGACAATGAGCAGTTCTTC
CASSLGGGDNEQFF
>TRBV7-2|TRBD2|TRBJ2-3|many|16
TGTGCCAGCAGCTTTAGGTCGGGAGGCTCCACAGATACGCAGTATTTT
CASSFRSGGSTDTQYF
>TRBV29-1|-|TRBJ1-5|many|13
TGCAGCGCCAGCGAGGGAAGGGATCAGCCCCAGCATTTT
CSASEGRDQPQHF
>TRBV20-1|TRBD2|TRBJ2-7|few|14
TGCAGTGCTCCTAAACTAGCGGGAGGCCAAGAGCAGTACTTC
CSAPKLAGGQEQYF
>TRBV20-1|TRBD2|TRBJ2-3|-|16
TGCAGTGCCCATAGGACTAGCGGGAGGGGCACAGATACGCAGTATTTT
CSAHRTSGRGTDTQYF
>TRBV6-6|-|TRBJ2-1|-|14
TGTGCCAGCACTCACCTTGGGCCCTACAATGAGCAGTTCTTC
CASTHLGPYNEQFF
>TRBV10-2|-|TRBJ1-1|-|14
TGCGCCAGCAGTGATGGGACGGGTTACACTGAAGCTTTCTTT
CASSDGTGYTEAFF
>TRBV2|TRBD2|TRBJ2-3|-|16
TGTGCCAGCAGTATTACTAGCGGGGGGAACACAGATACGCAGTATTTT
CASSITSGGNTDTQYF
>TRBV5-4|TRBD2|TRBJ2-3|-|13
TGTGCCAGCACCTACGCGGGGGCAGATACGCAGTATTTT
CASTYAGADTQYF
>TRBV9|TRBD1|TRBJ1-2|many|15
TGTGCCAGCAGTTCCGCAGGCGGACAGGGCTTTGGCTACACCTTC
CASSSAGGQGFGYTF
>TRBV4-2|-|TRBJ2-3|-|17
TGTGCCAGCAGCCAAGATGGTGGAGGGCAAGGAGCAGATACGCAGTATTTT
CASSQDGGGQGADTQYF
>TRBV20-1|TRBD2|TRBJ2-3|many|17
TGCAGTGCTGAAGGCCAGGGACTAGCGTCTAGCACAGATACGCAGTATTTT
CSAEGQGLASSTDTQYF
>TRBV28|-|TRBJ2-3|-|14
TGTGCCAGCAGCCCTGGAGTAGCCCCAGATACGCAGTATTTT
CASSPGVAPDTQYF
>TRBV5-1|-|TRBJ1-1|many|14
TGCGCCAGCAGCGGGGTACAGGTGAACACTGAAGCTTTCTTT
CASSGVQVNTEAFF
>TRBV20-1|TRBD1|TRBJ1-6|-|15
TGCAGTGCTTCCAGTGGGACAGGAGACAATTCACCCCTCCACTTT
CSASSGTGDNSPLHF
>TRBV7-9|TRBD2|TRBJ2-1|-|15
TGTGCCAGCAGCCCTAGCGGAGAGGCCTACAATGAGCAGTTCTTC
CASSPSGEAYNEQFF
>TRBV7-8|-|TRBJ1-1|-|19
TGTGCCAGCAGCTTAGCGCTATTAGGGGGGGGAATAATGAACACTGAAGCTTTCTTT
CASSLALLGGGIMNTEAFF
>TRBV2|TRBD2|TRBJ2-1|many|15
TGTGCCAGCAGTGAAGATGTAGCGGGGACCTGGGAGCAGTTCTTC
CASSEDVAGTWEQFF
>TRBV4-2|-|TRBJ1-3|once|16
TGTGCCAGCAGCCAAGAGATCCAGCGAGCTGGAAACACCATATATTTT
CASSQEIQRAGNTIYF
>TRBV27|TRBD2|TRBJ2-1|-|17
TGTGCCAGCAGTTCGTGGGCTAGCGGGAGGAGGTACAATGAGCAGTTCTTC
CASSSWASGRRYNEQFF
>TRBV28|TRBD2|TRBJ2-3|few|14
TGTGCCAGCAGTAGTAGCGGGAGCATCCATACGCAGTATTTT
CASSSSGSIHTQYF
>TRBV12-3/TRBV12-4|-|TRBJ1-5|many|13
TGTGCCAGCAGTTATTATAGCAATCAGCCCCAGCATTTT
CASSYYSNQPQHF
>TRBV6-8|-|TRBJ2-3|many|14
TGTGCCACCGGACTCCAAACCTGCACAGATACGCAGTATTTT
CATGLQTCTDTQYF
>TRBV5-1|TRBD1|TRBJ2-5|many|14
TGCGCCAGCAGAATAACAGGGGTCCAAGAGACCCAGTACTTC
CASRITGVQETQYF
>TRBV7-8|-|TRBJ2-7|many|14
TGTGCCAGCAGCTTGAGGGAAGGGGCCCACGAGCAGTACTTC
CASSLREGAHEQYF
>TRBV20-1|-|TRBJ1-1|few|12
TGCAGTGCTGTACAGGGGAACACTGAAGCTTTCTTT
CSAVQGNTEAFF
>TRBV7-2|-|TRBJ2-3|-|12
TGTGCCAGCAGCCGAGGATTTGATACGCAGTATTTT
CASSRGFDTQYF
>TRBV5-1|TRBD1|TRBJ1-4|few|18
TGCGCCAGCAGCTTCTCCGGGACAGGGCAACCAACTAATGAAAAACTGTTTTTT
CASSFSGTGQPTNEKLFF
>TRBV29-1|-|TRBJ2-3|many|11
TGCAGCGTCGATCGATCTGGCTCGCAGTATTTT
CSVDRSGSQYF
>TRBV7-9|TRBD2|TRBJ2-1|many|19
TGTGCCAGCAGCCCCACGAGGACTAGCGGGAGGAGATGGGCCAATGAGCAGTTCTTC
CASSPTRTSGRRWANEQFF
>TRBV12-3/TRBV12-4|TRBD2|TRBJ2-2|few|17
TGTGCCAGTCGAGAAACGGGACTAGCGGCGAACACCGGGGAGCTGTTTTTT
CASRETGLAANTGELFF
>TRBV6-5|TRBD1|TRBJ1-5|-|17
TGTGCCAGCAGTTACCCTGTGAGGGGGCCTTACAATCAGCCCCAGCATTTT
CASSYPVRGPYNQPQHF
>TRBV6-5|-|TRBJ1-5|few|14
TGTGCCAGCAACCGACGGGGGGAAAATCAGCCCCAGCATTTT
CASNRRGENQPQHF
>TRBV10-3|TRBD2|TRBJ2-1|-|14
TGTGCCATCAGTGGGCGGCGGGAGGTGGGTGAGCAGTTCTTC
CAISGRREVGEQFF
>TRBV5-1|TRBD1|TRBJ1-2|-|15
TGCGCCAGCAGCACAGACGGGGACAGGGTTTATGGCTACACCTTC
CASSTDGDRVYGYTF
>TRBV7-9|-|TRBJ1-5|few|13
TGTGCCAGCAGCTCGCTACGGGATCAGCCCCAGCATTTT
CASSSLRDQPQHF
>TRBV27|TRBD2|TRBJ2-6|many|17
TGTGCCAGCAGTTTAGTAGCGGGGGGGCTCGGGGCCAACGTCCTGACTTTC
CASSLVAGGLGANVLTF
>TRBV11-2|-|TRBJ2-7|many|14
TGTGCCAGCAGCTTAAGCCCCGCGGGGCGGGAGCAGTACTTC
CASSLSPAGREQYF
>TRBV6-1|-|TRBJ1-5|-|15
TGTGCCAGCAGTCCGACTCCTGGGGGCAATCAGCCCCAGCATTTT
CASSPTPGGNQPQHF
>TRBV7-8|-|TRBJ1-1|-|13
TGTGCCAGCAGACCCCCCCGGAACACTGAAGCTTTCTTT
CASRPPRNTEAFF
>TRBV6-5|-|TRBJ2-5|-|18
TGTGCCAGCAGTTATATCTATCGCTCAGGGGTATTCCAAGAGACCCAGTACTTC
CASSYIYRSGVFQETQYF
>TRBV6-1|-|TRBJ1-5|few|13
TGTGCCAGCACCCGGGACAACAATCAGCCCCAGCATTTT
CASTRDNNQPQHF